The present T cell receptor (beta chain) was sequenced within a study of PD-1 blockade in classical Hodgkin lymphoma. This clone has more than one count but fewer than ten. Its antigen is currently unknown. CDR1 and CDR2 (germline): SGHDT, YYEEEE. The CDR3 sequence is 13 residues long. Deletions cut 1 base from V and 4 bases from J, with 6 bases between. Assay: immunoSEQ multiplex PCR; the TCRdb copy retains only in-frame clones and omits some. The table includes some 27,000 clones, 65% to 85% detected once. Time point given: cycle 4 day 1 (C4D1), after less than 7 weeks of nivolumab. All the patients suffered relapse after autologous stem cell transplantation, and brentuximab vedotin exposure differed. The CD4+ T cells used were purified from thawed PBMCs through magnetic negative selection. Study observations and caveats: Baseline diversity in complete responders resembled that of newly diagnosed patients. Any patient who commenced nivolumab under 1 year after ASCT was excluded.

The TCR was taken from a human donor with classical Hodgkin lymphoma. The rearrangement links TRBV5-6 to TRBJ1-5; D uncertain. The specimen comprised CD4+ T cells from blood, sampled before the fourth cycle of nivolumab. The CDR3 region has the DNA TGTGCCAGCAGCTTGAGGCCGAATCAGCCCCAGCATTTT. Residues: CASSLRPNQPQHF.